Listed here is a single T cell receptor (beta chain). The antigen remains undetermined. The sample belongs to a study of cytomegalovirus exposure and HLA in healthy donors. The overall study: The approximately 120 validation repertoires used the same platform as the approximately 700 first-cohort repertoires (as reported by a later analysis). General observations from the study: Rare TCR sequences predominated, though certain public TCRs were found in many donors. Overall, about 160 TCR beta chains were annotated as cytomegalovirus-associated.

Germline V gives CDR1 MDHEN, CDR2 SYDVKM. This CDR3 has 14 amino acids. The ends lost 10 bases at V and 2 bases at J; junction bases unmatched: 11. The protocol was immunoSEQ multiplex PCR, while the TCRdb copy is restricted to in-frame clones and leaves out a portion. The sample carries fewer than 150,000 clones, more than 70% recorded once. This receptor was taken from a man aged 18 to 29 in good health and CMV-seronegative. What was sequenced was PBMCs. The chain carries TRBV28 and TRBJ2-7; 7 bases are shared with TRBD1. The CDR3 bases are TGTGCCACCTACGGCGGACAGGAGACCTACGAGCAGTACTTC. Translating it yields CATYGGQETYEQYF. Together with reference TRBV28 and TRBJ2-7, the CDR3 gives the full variable domain: DVKVTQSSRYLVKRTGEKVFLECVQDMDHENMFWYRQDPGLGLRLIYFSYDVKMKEKGDIPEGYSVSREKKERFSLILESASTNQTSMYLCATYGGQETYEQYFGPGTRLTVT.